What follows are 27 T cell receptor beta chains derived from one specimen sequenced in a study of blood T cell repertoires in COVID-19. Clones were sequenced by immunoSEQ multiplex PCR, and TCRdb holds only the in-frame ones, with some missing. The repertoire consists of about 190,000 clones, with 70% to 80% occurring once and the leading ten covering 17%. Sequenced input: PBMCs or T cells enriched from blood (not recorded which). The receptors were sampled from a woman aged 50 to 60 who had recovered from COVID-19.

The V gene is TRBV28, the J gene TRBJ1-5; D remains ambiguous. Germline V gene lookup returns CDR1 MDHEN and CDR2 SYDVKM. The CDR3 totals 14 residues. The V and J ends lost 7 bases and 4 bases respectively, with 14 bases between them. The CDR3 protein is CASTIQGSNQPQHF. The CDR3 nucleotides read TGTGCCAGCACTATTCAAGGGAGTAATCAGCCCCAGCATTTT.

This chain uses TRBV19 with TRBJ1-2, with a weak D call TRBD1 (5 bases). The V and J ends lost 8 bases and 8 bases respectively, with 9 bases between them. Germline-derived CDR1 and CDR2 are LNHDA and SQIVND (reference sequence). The CDR3 consists of 10 residues. The CDR3 DNA reads as TGTGCCAGTTCAGGGTTGGGCTACACCTTC. Its translation is CASSGLGYTF.

The V call is TRBV5-4, the J call TRBJ1-6; D is ambiguous. Deletions cut 4 bases from V and 7 bases from J, with 9 bases between. Germline values: CDR1 SGHNT, CDR2 YYREEE (reference sequence). The CDR3 runs 13 residues. In nucleotides, the CDR3 is TGTGCCAGCAGCCCTCTACTGAATTCACCCCTCCACTTT. This sequence encodes CASSPLLNSPLHF.

The genes are TRBV5-1 and TRBJ1-6; D is unclear. The CDR3 totals 16 residues. Trimming cost V 4 bases and J 8 bases, with 19 bases left between them. CDR1 and CDR2 from the germline V gene are SGHRS and YFSETQ. CDR3 in DNA: TGCGCCAGCAGCCTTGGAGGGTCTGGGTATCATTCACCCCTCCACTTT. Protein product: CASSLGGSGYHSPLHF.

Comments on this clone: The conserved final phenylalanine or tryptophan is absent from the CDR3, which likely points to a read error. J is TRBJ1-2 and V is TRBV3-1 (or the pseudogene TRBV3-2), with TRBD1 matching 7 bases. Per the germline V gene, CDR1 is LGHDT and CDR2 is YNNKEL (reference sequence). J gave up 3 bases and V 1 base, and 5 bases lay outside the gene matches. The CDR3 loop spans 15 amino acids. CDR3 coding DNA: TGTGCCAGCAGCCAAGCTAACAGGGGAGACTATGGCTACACCCTC. This codes for CASSQANRGDYGYTL.

The chain uses TRBV11-2 and TRBJ1-3; 7 bases align to TRBD1. The CDR3 has 15 residues. Germline loops: CDR1 SGHAT, CDR2 FQNNGV. J was trimmed by 3 bases and V by 3 bases; bases with no gene match: 5. The CDR3 bases are TGTGCCAGCAGCTTGTCGTCAGGGGGTGGAAACACCATATATTTT. Translating it yields CASSLSSGGGNTIYF.

The chain couples TRBV18 to TRBJ2-5; TRBD2 might be the D (5 bases). In germline, CDR1 is KGHSH, CDR2 LQKENI. The V end lost 5 bases, the J end lost 4 bases, and 5 bases lay between the germline ends. The CDR3 is made up of 11 amino acids. CDR3: CASSSGETQYF. The CDR3 DNA reads as TGTGCCAGCTCAAGCGGAGAGACCCAGTACTTC.

J is TRBJ2-7 and V is TRBV2; 11 bases are a match to TRBD1. The J segment lost 2 bases and the V segment lost 6 bases, leaving 6 bases of the junction unmatched. The CDR3 has 15 residues. Germline lookup yields CDR1 SNHLY and CDR2 FYNNEI. CDR3 loop: CASRAGQGETYEQYF. DNA for the CDR3: TGTGCCAGCAGAGCGGGACAGGGGGAAACCTACGAGCAGTACTTC.

This clone was found once. The V gene is TRBV5-1, the J gene TRBJ1-1; D possibly corresponds to TRBD1 (5 bases). Looked up from germline, CDR1 is SGHRS and CDR2 is YFSETQ. CDR3 length: 16 amino acids. V gave up 4 bases and J gave up 4 bases, with 20 bases separating them. This chain's CDR3 is CASSPSAGEGPTEAFF. The CDR3, as DNA: TGCGCCAGCAGCCCATCTGCGGGGGAGGGGCCCACTGAAGCTTTCTTT.

The chain is built from TRBV28 and TRBJ2-2, with D possibly TRBD1 on 6 matching bases. The CDR3 runs to 15 residues. Trimming took off 8 bases at V and 0 bases at J, with 13 bases between the two ends. CDR1 and CDR2 (germline): MDHEN, SYDVKM. This chain's CDR3 is CASVSWTANTGELFF. The CDR3 coding sequence is TGTGCCAGCGTTTCCTGGACAGCGAACACCGGGGAGCTGTTTTTT.

The rearrangement uses TRBV5-4 and TRBJ2-1, with D possibly being TRBD2 (5 bases). The CDR3 loop spans 15 amino acids. The V gene's germline CDR1 is SGHNT and CDR2 YYREEE (reference sequence). The V end was cut by 1 base, the J end by 7 bases, with 15 bases between. Here the CDR3 reads CASSLRQFTGNEQFF. The CDR3 DNA follows: TGTGCCAGCAGCTTGCGGCAATTCACGGGGAATGAGCAGTTCTTC. The full variable domain, with the rest looked up from reference TRBV5-4 and TRBJ2-1, is ETGVTQSPTHLIKTRGQQVTLRCSSQSGHNTVSWYQQALGQGPQFIFQYYREEENGRGNFPPRFSGLQFPNYSSELNVNALELDDSALYLCASSLRQFTGNEQFFGPGTRLTVL.

This clone was seen at least ten times. The chain joins TRBV10-3 to TRBJ1-2; D is perhaps TRBD1 (6 bases). CDR1 is ENHRY, CDR2 SYGVKD, per germline. Deletions cut 5 bases from V and 6 bases from J, with 16 bases between. The CDR3 runs to 14 residues. The CDR3 DNA sequence: TGTGCCATCAGTCCCGGGGGGCTCATTGATGGCTACACCTTC. Protein sequence: CAISPGGLIDGYTF.

This sequence joins TRBV7-2 and TRBJ2-5; 9 bases match TRBD1. Germline CDR1 and CDR2: SGHTA and FQGNSA. The CDR3 is 18 amino acids. Trimming cost V 1 base and J 4 bases; bases outside gene matches: 13. The CDR3 nucleotides are TGTGCCAGCAGCTTAGGGGTACGGGACAGGGCTACATTAGAGACCCAGTACTTC. It translates to CASSLGVRDRATLETQYF.

This rearrangement joins TRBV5-1 to TRBJ2-7; TRBD2 agrees at 11 bases. Trimming took 4 bases from V and 2 from J; bases not matched to a gene: 5. Germline values: CDR1 SGHRS, CDR2 YFSETQ. This CDR3 is 15 amino acids long. DNA of the CDR3: TGCGCCAGCAGCCCGGGGACTAGCGGAACCTACGAGCAGTACTTC. Its protein product is CASSPGTSGTYEQYF.

V and J are TRBV6-5 and TRBJ2-7, with 8 bases that match TRBD1. The length of the CDR3 is 14 residues. After removal of 7 bases from V and 3 bases from J, the junction contained 8 bases not matched to a gene. In germline, CDR1 is MNHEY, CDR2 SVGAGI. For the CDR3, the DNA is TGTGCCAGCACTCGGACAGGGCTAAGCTACGAGCAGTACTTC. Residues: CASTRTGLSYEQYF.

The chain carries TRBV20-1 and TRBJ1-2; D ambiguous. Germline V gives CDR1 DFQATT, CDR2 SNEGSKA (reference sequence). The CDR3 covers 11 residues. The ends were cut back, 3 bases at V and 4 bases at J, with 6 bases in the middle. CDR3 nucleotide sequence: TGCAGTGCTAGGGAGATCTATGGCTACACCTTC. Its protein product is CSAREIYGYTF.

The chain is built from TRBV27 and TRBJ2-1; 8 bases agree with TRBD2. Germline V lookup: CDR1 MNHEY, CDR2 SMNVEV (reference sequence). This CDR3 is built from 19 residues. Trimming took 0 bases from V and 4 from J; bases not matched to a gene: 14. DNA for the CDR3: TGTGCCAGCAGTTTATCGCCAGCGGGAGTGTTATCGTGGTACAATGAGCAGTTCTTC. Protein product: CASSLSPAGVLSWYNEQFF.

This clone has just one count. The gene calls are TRBV18 and TRBJ1-4, with TRBD1 matching over 8 bases. V shed 6 bases, J shed 3 bases, and the junction held 6 bases outside the gene matches. The CDR3 consists of 15 residues. Germline V gives CDR1 KGHSH, CDR2 LQKENI. CDR3 in DNA: TGTGCCAGCTCGTCGGACAGGGATTCTAATGAAAAACTGTTTTTT. It encodes CASSSDRDSNEKLFF.

This chain uses TRBV4-1 with TRBJ2-7; no reliable D call. Germline-derived CDR1 and CDR2 are MGHRA and YSYEKL. V lost 4 bases, J lost 0 bases, and 16 bases lay in between. The CDR3 extends over 16 amino acids. The CDR3 DNA reads TGCGCCAGCAGCCCGCGTGTAGGTGGCGGCTCCTACGAGCAGTACTTC. Amino acid sequence: CASSPRVGGGSYEQYF.

The chain combines TRBV5-1 with TRBJ2-5; 12 bases are shared with TRBD2. In germline, CDR1 is SGHRS, CDR2 YFSETQ. With 4 bases clipped from V and 1 base from J, the junction kept 5 bases outside the gene matches. CDR3 length: 16 residues. This chain's CDR3 is CASSLGTSGRQETQYF. The CDR3 DNA is TGCGCCAGCAGCCTCGGGACTAGCGGGCGCCAAGAGACCCAGTACTTC.

V gene TRBV5-4 combines with J gene TRBJ1-1, with no clear D. Germline V gene lookup returns CDR1 SGHNT and CDR2 YYREEE (reference sequence). With 0 bases removed from V and 6 bases from J, the gap between germline ends came to 12 bases. The CDR3 sequence is 14 residues long. CDR3 coding DNA: TGTGCCAGCAGCTTGGCAAATCGGGGAGCTGAAGCTTTCTTT. Amino acids: CASSLANRGAEAFF.

V and J are TRBV12-3 or TRBV12-4 and TRBJ1-2; D remains ambiguous. The V gene lost 1 base and the J gene lost 2 bases, with 5 bases spanning the gap. This CDR3 is built from 13 residues. CDR3: CASSLGPNYGYTF. The CDR3 bases are TGTGCCAGCAGTTTAGGGCCGAACTATGGCTACACCTTC.

The genes are TRBV7-2 and TRBJ2-5, with D possibly TRBD2 on 5 matching bases. The germline V gene encodes CDR1 SGHTA and CDR2 FQGNSA. V lost 0 bases and J lost 5, with 16 bases in between. The CDR3 runs 16 residues. CDR3 bases: TGTGCCAGCAGCTTAGCGCTCGCTAGCCACTGGGAGACCCAGTACTTC. Protein sequence: CASSLALASHWETQYF.

This clone was observed a few times. The sample contains more than one DNA sequence encoding this CDR3. The chain joins TRBV2 to TRBJ1-2, with 7 bases aligning to TRBD1. Germline V gives CDR1 SNHLY, CDR2 FYNNEI. V lost 4 bases and J lost 1; bases outside the gene matches: 0. This CDR3 comprises 13 residues. CDR3 loop: CASSGQGNYGYTF. CDR3 nucleotide sequence: TGTGCCAGCAGTGGACAGGGTAACTATGGCTACACCTTC. Full variable domain (outside the CDR3, taken from reference TRBV2 and TRBJ1-2): EPEVTQTPSHQVTQMGQEVILRCVPISNHLYFYWYRQILGQKVEFLVSFYNNEISEKSEIFDDQFSVERPDGSNFTLKIRSTKLEDSAMYFCASSGQGNYGYTFGSGTRLTVV.

The chain carries TRBV19 and TRBJ1-6; the match to TRBD1 covers 8 bases. The V gene's germline CDR1 is LNHDA and CDR2 SQIVND (reference sequence). The CDR3 sequence is 13 residues long. V lost 5 bases and J lost 7; bases outside the gene matches: 1. The CDR3 region is CASSRDRNSPLHF. In DNA, the CDR3 is TGTGCCAGTAGTCGGGACAGGAATTCACCCCTCCACTTT.

This clone was seen a few times. The junction shows a germline mismatch at one end, possibly a read error. The CDR3 loop reads CASSSNNEQFF. The CDR3 DNA is TGTGCCAGCAGCTCCAACAATGAGCAGTTCTTC. The chain couples TRBV7-9 to TRBJ2-1; D uncertain. The CDR3 length is 11 residues. Germline V gene data show CDR1 as SEHNR and CDR2 as FQNEAQ (reference sequence).

This clone appeared a single time. This chain uses TRBV6-1 with TRBJ1-2; the match to TRBD1 covers 9 bases. V gave up 4 bases and J gave up 3 bases; unmatched junction bases: 15. This CDR3 has 18 residues. Germline V gene data show CDR1 as MNHNS and CDR2 as SASEGT. CDR3 DNA sequence: TGTGCCAGCAGTGGTAGGGGGACAGGGAGGGAATTAGACTATGGCTACACCTTC. Encoded protein: CASSGRGTGRELDYGYTF.